The clone carrying this TCR beta chain was picked up a small number of times. TCRdb fed the 5' RACE reads into MiXCR, producing one record per CDR3 protein. The sample has around 25,000 distinct CDR3 sequences, approximately 6% seen once. The record originates from a study of early T cells in non-severe SARS-CoV-2 infection. Turning to the study itself: Sequenced material consisted of bulk RNA (from unsorted whole blood), and chains were unpaired.

Per germline, CDR1 MNHEY and CDR2 SVGAGI. V lost 4 bases, J lost 9 bases, and 4 bases stayed unmatched. The CDR3 is made up of 13 amino acids. Sequenced material: whole blood. The receptor's source is an adult who was a healthcare worker with PCR-confirmed SARS-CoV-2 infection or an uninfected control (not recorded which). The rearrangement joins TRBV6-5 to TRBJ2-4; 9 nucleotides agree with TRBD1. The CDR3 DNA sequence: TGTGCCAGCAGTTTGACAGGGGGGAGCATTCAGTACTTC. Protein: CASSLTGGSIQYF.